This T cell receptor beta chain originates from a study of cytomegalovirus exposure and HLA in healthy donors. Study results and caveats: As was reported, the classifier diagnosed cytomegalovirus status with high specificity and sensitivity. Researchers catalogued under 200 TCR beta chains as cytomegalovirus-associated. Most TCR sequences showed up rarely, but some public TCRs showed up in many donors.

On this clone itself: What it binds is unknown.

The CDR3 consists of 14 residues. Germline V gene lookup returns CDR1 SQVTM and CDR2 ANQGSEA. The J segment lost 4 bases and the V segment lost 6 bases, leaving 8 bases of the junction unmatched. Measured with immunoSEQ multiplex PCR; TCRdb has only the in-frame clones, and not every one. The table has about 120,000 clones, 70% to 90% seen once. The chain carries TRBV29-1 and TRBJ1-1; 10 nucleotides align to TRBD1. The sequence was collected from a man younger than 35 in good health and CMV-seropositive. Sequenced input: PBMCs. The CDR3 DNA is TGCAGCGTCAAAACTGGGACAGGGGTCACTGAAGCTTTCTTT. This gives the protein CSVKTGTGVTEAFF.